Listed below are T cell receptor beta chains from one sample, sequenced in a study of shared clonotypes between healthy human individuals. Clones were sequenced by immunoSEQ multiplex PCR, and TCRdb holds only the in-frame ones, with some missing. The sample lists roughly 76,000 clones; 50% to 70% were seen once. Sample: memory CD8+ T cells sorted from blood. These TCRs come from a man under 40 in good health. Both conserved end residues are part of each CDR3. Fields, in order: V gene, clone size, J gene, D gene, CDR3 DNA, CDR3 protein. The D gene is left open where the match is weak. The size of a clone is reported for some rows only, either as once, few or many, or as a class for expanded clones.

>TRBV9|-|TRBJ1-1|TRBD1
TGTGCCAGCAGCGTAGTAAAGGGGGCCGGCACTGAAGCTTTCTTT
CASSVVKGAGTEAFF
>TRBV5-1|many|TRBJ2-7|TRBD1
TGCGCCAGCAGCCCGCCCCCCGGACAGGGGCCCTACGAGCAGTACTTC
CASSPPPGQGPYEQYF
>TRBV6-6|many|TRBJ1-4|TRBD1
TGTGCCAGCAGTTATGAAGCTGAGCAGGGGGTAAAACTGTTTTTT
CASSYEAEQGVKLFF
>TRBV10-2|many|TRBJ1-2|TRBD1
TGCGCCGTACAGGGGGCTTCCGATGGCTACACCTTC
CAVQGASDGYTF
>TRBV9|-|TRBJ2-7|-
TGTGCCAGCAGCGTAGGAGGTAGCGTCTCCTACGAGCAGTACTTC
CASSVGGSVSYEQYF
>TRBV2|-|TRBJ2-7|TRBD2
TGTGCCAGTGGGGGAGGGAGCTACGAGCAGTACTTC
CASGGGSYEQYF
>TRBV10-3|-|TRBJ2-7|-
TGTGCCATCAGTGATAGGACGCAAGCCGCCTACGAGCAGTACTTC
CAISDRTQAAYEQYF
>TRBV28|medium-sized|TRBJ1-1|-
TGTGCCAGCAGCCCTGCACTTCCTGACACTGAAGCTTTCTTT
CASSPALPDTEAFF
>TRBV5-4|-|TRBJ2-7|-
TGTGCCAGCAGCGGGATGACATACGAGCAGTACTTC
CASSGMTYEQYF
>TRBV4-3|once|TRBJ1-4|-
TGCGCCAGCAGCCAAGACCCTTTACCGGGCCCTGTCGCGGAAAAACTGTTTTTT
CASSQDPLPGPVAEKLFF
>TRBV10-3|few|TRBJ2-1|TRBD2
TGTGCCATCAGTGAAGGGACTAGCGGCTACAATGAGCAGTTCTTC
CAISEGTSGYNEQFF
>TRBV5-5|-|TRBJ2-2|-
TGTGCCAGCAGCTTGTTTTCCGGCGCTGGGCACACCGGGGAGCTGTTTTTT
CASSLFSGAGHTGELFF
>TRBV20-1|-|TRBJ1-2|TRBD1
TGCAGCGCATGGACAGGATCGGGCTACACCTTC
CSAWTGSGYTF
>TRBV10-3|-|TRBJ2-6|TRBD1
TGTGCCATCAGTGAGATCCCGGGACAGTTCGATTCTGGGGCCAACGTCCTGACTTTC
CAISEIPGQFDSGANVLTF